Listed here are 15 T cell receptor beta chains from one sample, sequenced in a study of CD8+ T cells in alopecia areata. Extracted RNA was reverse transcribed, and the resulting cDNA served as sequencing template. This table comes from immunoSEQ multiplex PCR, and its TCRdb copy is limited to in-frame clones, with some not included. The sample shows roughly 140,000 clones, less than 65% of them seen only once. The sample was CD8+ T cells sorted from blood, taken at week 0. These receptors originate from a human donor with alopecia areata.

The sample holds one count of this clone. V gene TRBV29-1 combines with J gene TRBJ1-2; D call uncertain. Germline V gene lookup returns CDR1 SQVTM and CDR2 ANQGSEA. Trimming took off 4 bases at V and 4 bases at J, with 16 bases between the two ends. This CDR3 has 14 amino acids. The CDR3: CSVVEGIGLYGYTF. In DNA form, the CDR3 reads TGCAGCGTTGTGGAGGGTATTGGACTCTATGGCTACACCTTC.

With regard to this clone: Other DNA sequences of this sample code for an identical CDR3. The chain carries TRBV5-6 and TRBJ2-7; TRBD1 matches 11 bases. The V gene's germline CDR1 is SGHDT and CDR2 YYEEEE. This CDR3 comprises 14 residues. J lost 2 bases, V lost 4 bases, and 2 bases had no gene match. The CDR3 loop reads CASSPGQGAYEQYF. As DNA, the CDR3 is TGTGCCAGCAGCCCGGGACAGGGGGCCTACGAGCAGTACTTC.

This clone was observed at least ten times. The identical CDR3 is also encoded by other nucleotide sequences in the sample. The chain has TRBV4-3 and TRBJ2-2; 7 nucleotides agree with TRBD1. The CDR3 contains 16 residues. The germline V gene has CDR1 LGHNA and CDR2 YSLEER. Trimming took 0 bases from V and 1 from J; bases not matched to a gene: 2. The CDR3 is CASSQDRTGNTGELFF. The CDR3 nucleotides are TGCGCCAGCAGCCAAGACCGGACAGGGAACACCGGGGAGCTGTTTTTT.

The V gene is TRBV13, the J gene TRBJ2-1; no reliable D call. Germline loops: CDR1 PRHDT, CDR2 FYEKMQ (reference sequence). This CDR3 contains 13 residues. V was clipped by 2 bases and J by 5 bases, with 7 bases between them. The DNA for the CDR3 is TGTGCCAGCAGCTTAAGCTGGGACAATGAGCAGTTCTTC. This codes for CASSLSWDNEQFF.

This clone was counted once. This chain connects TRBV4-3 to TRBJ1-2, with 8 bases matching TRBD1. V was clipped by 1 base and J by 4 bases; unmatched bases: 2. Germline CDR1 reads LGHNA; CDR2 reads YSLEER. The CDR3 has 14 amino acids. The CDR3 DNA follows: TGCGCCAGCAGCCAAGGTACAGGGGGCTATGGCTACACCTTC. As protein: CASSQGTGGYGYTF.

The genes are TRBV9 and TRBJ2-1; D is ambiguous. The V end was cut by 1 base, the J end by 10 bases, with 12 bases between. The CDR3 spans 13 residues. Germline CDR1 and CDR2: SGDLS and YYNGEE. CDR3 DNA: TGTGCCAGCAGCGTAACCCCTGCGTACGAGCAGTTCTTC. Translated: CASSVTPAYEQFF.

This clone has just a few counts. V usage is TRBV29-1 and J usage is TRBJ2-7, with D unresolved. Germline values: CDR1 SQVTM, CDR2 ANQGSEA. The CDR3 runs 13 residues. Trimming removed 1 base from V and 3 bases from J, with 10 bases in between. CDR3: CSVEGDQDYEQYF. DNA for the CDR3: TGCAGCGTTGAAGGAGACCAAGACTACGAGCAGTACTTC.

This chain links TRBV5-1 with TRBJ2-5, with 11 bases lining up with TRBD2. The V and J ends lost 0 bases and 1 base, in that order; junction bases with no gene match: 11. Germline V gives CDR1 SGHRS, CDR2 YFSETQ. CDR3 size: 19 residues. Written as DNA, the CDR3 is TGCGCCAGCAGCTTGGAAGGAGCGGCTAGCGGGGGGCTCCAAGAGACCCAGTACTTC. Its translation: CASSLEGAASGGLQETQYF.

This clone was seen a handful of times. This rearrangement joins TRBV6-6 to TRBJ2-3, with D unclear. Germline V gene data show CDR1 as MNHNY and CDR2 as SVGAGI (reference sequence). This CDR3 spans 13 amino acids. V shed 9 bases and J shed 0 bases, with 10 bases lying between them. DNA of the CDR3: TGTGCCAGTGATGTTGCTAGCACAGATACGCAGTATTTT. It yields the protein CASDVASTDTQYF.

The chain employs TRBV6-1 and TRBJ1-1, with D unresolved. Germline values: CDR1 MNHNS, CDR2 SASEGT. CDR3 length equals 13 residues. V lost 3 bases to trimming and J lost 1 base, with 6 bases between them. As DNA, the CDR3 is TGTGCCAGCAGTGACTACAGGAACACTGAAGCTTTCTTT. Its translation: CASSDYRNTEAFF.

Written as DNA, the CDR3 is TGTGCCAGCAGTGACGGTGCGGGGGGGTTCACAGATACGCAGTATTTT. Amino acid sequence: CASSDGAGGFTDTQYF. The gene calls are TRBV25-1 and TRBJ2-3; 9 bases fit TRBD2. The CDR3 runs to 16 residues. Germline V CDR1 and CDR2: MGHDK, SYGVNS. J was trimmed by 2 bases and V by 3 bases; bases with no gene match: 6.

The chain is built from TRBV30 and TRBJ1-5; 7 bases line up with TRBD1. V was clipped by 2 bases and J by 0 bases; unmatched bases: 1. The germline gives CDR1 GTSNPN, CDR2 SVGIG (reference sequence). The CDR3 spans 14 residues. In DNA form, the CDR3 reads TGTGCCTGGAGTAGGGACAGTAGCAATCAGCCCCAGCATTTT. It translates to CAWSRDSSNQPQHF.

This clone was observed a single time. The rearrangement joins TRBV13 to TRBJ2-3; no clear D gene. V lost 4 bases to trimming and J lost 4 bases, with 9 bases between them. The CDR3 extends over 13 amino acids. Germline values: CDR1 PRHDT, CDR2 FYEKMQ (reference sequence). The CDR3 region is CASSSNSPDTQYF. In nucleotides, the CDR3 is TGTGCCAGCAGCTCCAATAGCCCAGATACGCAGTATTTT.

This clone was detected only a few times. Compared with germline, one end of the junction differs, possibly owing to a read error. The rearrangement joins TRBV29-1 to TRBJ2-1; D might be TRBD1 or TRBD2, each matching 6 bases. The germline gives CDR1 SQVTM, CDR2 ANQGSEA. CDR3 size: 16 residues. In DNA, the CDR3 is TGCAGCGTTGTAGGGGGGTTAAACACCTCCTCCAATGAGCAGTTCTTC. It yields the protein CSVVGGLNTSSNEQFF.

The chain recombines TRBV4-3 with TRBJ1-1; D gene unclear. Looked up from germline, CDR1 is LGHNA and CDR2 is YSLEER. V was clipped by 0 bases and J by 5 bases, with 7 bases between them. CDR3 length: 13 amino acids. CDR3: CASSQDRWTEAFF. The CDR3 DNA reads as TGCGCCAGCAGCCAAGATCGTTGGACTGAAGCTTTCTTT.